This entry lists 22 T cell receptor beta chains sequenced from one sample in a study of blood T cell repertoires in COVID-19 (dated by TCRdb to about 2020). Libraries were constructed by the immunoSEQ multiplex PCR assay. This immuneACCESS table, as held by TCRdb, lists in-frame sequences with V and J called but not all clones. Of the missing ones, under half trace to an unresolved V gene in checked studies; the others have no known cause. In this sample the table shows some 210,000 clones, around 83% of which occur a single time. The ten largest clonotypes hold less than 3% of the sample. The specimen was peripheral blood. These receptors all stem from a man aged 45-60 years with active or convalescent COVID-19.

The CDR3 reads CASEGGQTREQYF. The CDR3, as DNA: TGTGCCAGCGAGGGGGGGCAAACGCGGGAGCAGTACTTC. The chain carries TRBV28 and TRBJ2-7, with D possibly being TRBD2 (7 bases). The V and J ends lost 8 bases and 7 bases respectively, with 18 bases between them. Germline CDR1 and CDR2: MDHEN and SYDVKM. The CDR3 extends over 13 amino acids.

The count of this clone is one. The chain is built from TRBV13 and TRBJ2-1; perhaps TRBD2 as D (6 bases). Per the germline V gene, CDR1 is PRHDT and CDR2 is FYEKMQ (reference sequence). The CDR3 is 14 amino acids. V was pared by 5 bases and J by 4 bases, with 12 bases between. The CDR3 coding sequence is TGTGCCAGCAGCCATACTAGCATTTACAATGAGCAGTTCTTC. Encoded protein: CASSHTSIYNEQFF.

In its sample, this clone was seen a few times. The chain is built from TRBV2 and TRBJ2-2; weak D call: TRBD2 (6 bases). Trimming shortened V by 3 bases and J by 1 base, and 15 bases separated the two germline ends. CDR1 SNHLY and CDR2 FYNNEI come from the germline V gene. This CDR3 contains 17 residues. The CDR3 region is CASSEVLGGVNTGELFF. CDR3 nucleotides: TGTGCCAGCAGTGAGGTGTTGGGCGGGGTGAACACCGGGGAGCTGTTTTTT.

This chain joins TRBV12-3 or TRBV12-4 and TRBJ1-3; no clear D gene. Deletions cut 7 bases from V and 8 bases from J, with 9 bases between. The length of the CDR3 is 11 residues. The CDR3 DNA reads TGTGCCAGCACCACCGGGGACACCATATATTTT. Translated, it gives CASTTGDTIYF.

V usage is TRBV5-1 and J usage is TRBJ2-3; a possible D gene is TRBD1 (6 bases). Per germline, CDR1 SGHRS and CDR2 YFSETQ. V lost 6 bases, J lost 4 bases, and 18 bases lay in between. The CDR3 spans 15 residues. DNA for the CDR3: TGCGCCAGCACCTGGGGGCCCGGGCAGGCAGATACGCAGTATTTT. This translates into CASTWGPGQADTQYF.

The table lists this clone with a few counts. This chain joins TRBV2 and TRBJ1-1; D is ambiguous. CDR3 size: 12 residues. V lost 5 bases to trimming and J lost 1 base, with 5 bases between them. CDR1 is SNHLY, CDR2 FYNNEI, per germline. The CDR3 region is CASSFKNTEAFF. In nucleotides, the CDR3 is TGTGCCAGCAGTTTTAAGAACACTGAAGCTTTCTTT.

The chain couples TRBV7-6 to TRBJ2-7; possibly TRBD2 for D (6 bases). The germline CDR1 and CDR2 sequences are SGHVS and FNYEAQ. V dropped 1 base and J dropped 2 bases, with 15 bases sitting between them. The CDR3 has 16 residues. The CDR3 sequence: CASSLGVGAGTYEQYF. The DNA for the CDR3 is TGTGCCAGCAGCTTAGGTGTAGGCGCGGGAACCTACGAGCAGTACTTC. Together with reference TRBV7-6 and TRBJ2-7, the CDR3 gives the full variable domain: GAGVSQSPRYKVTKRGQDVALRCDPISGHVSLYWYRQALGQGPEFLTYFNYEAQQDKSGLPNDRFSAERPEGSISTLTIQRTEQRDSAMYRCASSLGVGAGTYEQYFGPGTRLTVT.

This clone appeared a single time. V usage is TRBV30 and J usage is TRBJ2-1; TRBD1 is a possible D gene (5 bases). Germline lookup yields CDR1 GTSNPN and CDR2 SVGIG (reference sequence). Trimming took off 4 bases at V and 0 bases at J, with 10 bases between the two ends. The CDR3 totals 14 residues. Here the CDR3 reads CAWKRQSSYNEQFF. The CDR3 region has the DNA TGTGCCTGGAAACGACAGAGCTCCTACAATGAGCAGTTCTTC.

The chain has TRBV7-2 and TRBJ1-2; TRBD1 is a possible D gene (5 bases). This CDR3 spans 14 amino acids. Germline V gives CDR1 SGHTA, CDR2 FQGNSA. V was cut by 3 bases and J by 3 bases, with 11 bases left in between. Here the CDR3 reads CASSLAQGYYGYTF. In DNA form, the CDR3 reads TGTGCCAGCAGCTTGGCCCAGGGATACTATGGCTACACCTTC. Drawing the rest from reference TRBV7-2 and TRBJ1-2, the complete variable domain is GAGVSQSPSNKVTEKGKDVELRCDPISGHTALYWYRQSLGQGLEFLIYFQGNSAPDKSGLPSDRFSAERTGGSVSTLTIQRTQQEDSAVYLCASSLAQGYYGYTFGSGTRLTVV.

V usage is TRBV28 and J usage is TRBJ2-7, with 10 positions matching TRBD1. Trimming took 5 bases from V and 5 from J; bases not matched to a gene: 9. The CDR3 sequence is 15 residues long. From germline, CDR1 is MDHEN and CDR2 SYDVKM. CDR3 sequence: CASSKPRDRGHEQYF. CDR3 coding DNA: TGTGCCAGCAGTAAACCGCGGGACAGGGGCCACGAGCAGTACTTC.

V is TRBV12-1 and J is TRBJ2-2; the table's D call, TRBD1, was not checked against the DNA. TRBV12-1 is a pseudogene locus. This CDR3 spans 16 amino acids. CDR3: CASSFAHRVNTGELFF. The CDR3, as DNA: TGTGCCAGCAGCTTTGCCCACAGGGTAAACACCGGGGAGCTGTTTTTT.

This clone was seen just once. This sample includes further DNA sequences coding for the same CDR3. The genes are TRBV5-5 and TRBJ2-7; 7 bases agree with TRBD2. Germline lookup yields CDR1 SGHKS and CDR2 YYEKEE (reference sequence). This CDR3 spans 16 amino acids. With V trimmed by 0 bases and J by 7 bases, 13 bases remained unmatched. The CDR3, as DNA: TGTGCCAGCAGCTTGGGGCGGGCGCCCGGGGAGGGGGAGCAGTACTTC. Its protein product is CASSLGRAPGEGEQYF.

This clone was observed a single time. V usage is TRBV27 and J usage is TRBJ2-7; possible D gene TRBD2, 6 bases. Per the germline V gene, CDR1 is MNHEY and CDR2 is SMNVEV (reference sequence). The length of the CDR3 is 11 residues. Trimming stripped 6 bases from V and 4 bases from J, with 7 bases between. The CDR3 nucleotides are TGTGCCAGCAGGCGGGGTTACGAGCAGTACTTC. It yields the protein CASRRGYEQYF.

The chain combines TRBV19 with TRBJ1-1; TRBD1 agrees at 10 bases. The CDR3 consists of 16 residues. J gave up 4 bases and V 7 bases, and 12 bases lay outside the gene matches. Germline assignment: CDR1 LNHDA and CDR2 SQIVND (reference sequence). This chain's CDR3 is CASKKVTGGRSTEAFF. CDR3 DNA: TGTGCCAGTAAAAAAGTGACAGGGGGCCGTAGCACTGAAGCTTTCTTT.

The rearrangement links TRBV19 to TRBJ2-3; possible D gene TRBD1, 6 bases. In germline, CDR1 is LNHDA, CDR2 SQIVND (reference sequence). This CDR3 region has 18 residues. V lost 5 bases and J lost 1, with 22 bases in between. The CDR3 is CASSVRGTPLQGTDTQYF. CDR3 bases: TGTGCCAGTAGTGTAAGAGGGACACCCCTGCAGGGCACAGATACGCAGTATTTT.

As to this clone: Additional DNA sequences in this sample encode the identical CDR3. This chain uses TRBV3-1 (or the pseudogene TRBV3-2) with TRBJ2-7; D is uncertain. The CDR3 contains 12 residues. The ends were cut back, 3 bases at V and 0 bases at J, with 3 bases in the middle. Germline values: CDR1 LGHDT, CDR2 YNNKEL (reference sequence). The CDR3 is CASSHSSYEQYF. The CDR3 DNA reads as TGTGCCAGCAGCCACAGCTCCTACGAGCAGTACTTC.

This chain uses TRBV19 with TRBJ2-1, with 7 bases that match TRBD1. The CDR3 runs 16 residues. The V and J ends lost 6 bases and 6 bases, in that order; junction bases with no gene match: 14. The germline V gene has CDR1 LNHDA and CDR2 SQIVND (reference sequence). The DNA for the CDR3 is TGTGCCAGTAGCCCCCTCCGGGACAGTTTAAGCAATGAGCAGTTCTTC. Translation: CASSPLRDSLSNEQFF.

The chain is built from TRBV6-5 and TRBJ1-5, with D possibly TRBD1 on 5 matching bases. The CDR3 contains 14 residues. Germline lookup yields CDR1 MNHEY and CDR2 SVGAGI. V lost 6 bases, J lost 9 bases, and 18 bases lay in between. The DNA of the CDR3 is TGTGCCAGCAGCTCCGGGACTGGGATAGGGCCCCAGCATTTT. Translated: CASSSGTGIGPQHF.

This clone was counted between two and nine times. The chain employs TRBV27 and TRBJ1-5; D remains ambiguous. The CDR3 length is 12 residues. Germline CDR1 is MNHEY and CDR2 is SMNVEV (reference sequence). Trimming shortened V by 3 bases and J by 5 bases, and 5 bases separated the two germline ends. The CDR3 sequence is CASSFLDQPQHF. The CDR3 region has the DNA TGTGCCAGCAGTTTCCTTGATCAGCCCCAGCATTTT.

In this sample, this clone turned up once. This rearrangement joins TRBV7-6 to TRBJ1-1; D possibly corresponds to TRBD1 (6 bases). This CDR3 spans 15 amino acids. Germline V gene lookup returns CDR1 SGHVS and CDR2 FNYEAQ. V was cut by 4 bases and J by 1 base, with 13 bases left in between. For the CDR3, the DNA is TGTGCCAGCAGCTCTGGCCCACAGGGGAACACTGAAGCTTTCTTT. This encodes CASSSGPQGNTEAFF.

The chain carries TRBV30 and TRBJ1-1; D gene uncertain. V lost 0 bases and J 1 base, leaving 6 bases between the germline ends. CDR3 length: 13 amino acids. Germline V gene lookup returns CDR1 GTSNPN and CDR2 SVGIG (reference sequence). The CDR3 DNA reads as TGTGCCTGGAGTGTACAGAGGAACACTGAAGCTTTCTTT. Amino acids: CAWSVQRNTEAFF.

The chain employs TRBV23-1 and TRBJ1-1; D gene unclear. TRBV23-1 is identified as an open reading frame with a role that is uncertain. The CDR3 is 15 residues long. V was clipped by 8 bases and J by 1 base, with 17 bases between them. CDR3 DNA: TGCGCCAGCCATATTCCCAACACACCGAACACTGAAGCTTTCTTT. This codes for CASHIPNTPNTEAFF.